In this sample, the clone carrying this TCR beta chain turned up a few times. The CDR3 totals 15 residues. After removal of 4 bases from V and 2 bases from J, the junction contained 7 bases not matched to a gene. Germline CDR1 SQVTM, CDR2 ANQGSEA. This entry comes from a study of CD8+CD57+ T cells in acquired aplastic anemia. Template material for TCR beta VDJ and CDR3 profiling consisted of genomic DNA. Using its own MiXCR run on the reads, TCRdb lists one record per CDR3 protein. Among some 160,000 distinct CDR3 sequences listed, roughly 50% were seen once. Selection for sequencing was limited to patients who had shown CD8+CD57+ cell expansion by flow cytometry.

The chain links TRBV29-1 to TRBJ1-5; TRBD1 aligns across 8 bases. This sequence was found in a human donor with aplastic anemia. Sequencing was done on a sample of sorted CD4+, CD8+, or CD8+CD57+ T cells (not recorded which) from PBMCs. The CDR3 protein is CSVVIQGAGNQPQHF. In nucleotides, the CDR3 is TGCAGCGTTGTCATTCAGGGGGCTGGCAATCAGCCCCAGCATTTT.